Detailed here is one TCR beta chain. What it binds is not known. Primers for the PCR totalled 60 Vbeta and 13 Jbeta. Sequencing used immunoSEQ multiplex PCR; TCRdb keeps in-frame clones, though not all of them. The sample shows 140,000 or so clones, 66% of them seen only once. The data stem from a study of cytomegalovirus exposure and HLA in healthy donors. Study in general: Within an early data release were 85 million or so unique TCRs drawn from HLA-typed donors.

Study-level findings and limits: Most TCR sequences were seen very rarely across donors, but some public TCRs occurred in many. Being productive about 87% or about 30% of the time was typical of most TCR beta V segments in an earlier analysis. In a later analysis, an Asian-associated ancestry cluster reportedly showed fewer N-insertions than the roughly 690-donor mean.

The CDR3 has 16 residues. Germline V lookup: CDR1 SGHRS, CDR2 YFSETQ. V was pared by 4 bases and J by 7 bases, with 12 bases of the junction left unmatched. The sequence was obtained from a woman in her fifties or sixties in good health and CMV-seronegative. This sequence joins TRBV5-1 and TRBJ2-1; TRBD2 matches at 9 bases. The sample comprised PBMCs. The CDR3 region has the DNA TGCGCCAGCAGCCGAATCATAGCGGGAGTTCTAAATGAGCAGTTCTTC. Amino acids: CASSRIIAGVLNEQFF.